These 9 T cell receptor beta chains share one sample of origin, sequenced in a study of T-cell reconstitution after alpha-beta-depleted transplantation in children. During its preparation, the TCRbeta library received unique molecular identifiers. TCRdb processed the PCR reads anew with MiXCR; each CDR3 protein has one entry. The repertoire holds roughly 10,000 distinct CDR3 sequences, with over 11% as singletons. The sequencing here drew on PBMCs, mostly from graft donor cells, taken 60 days after TCRalphabeta/CD19-depleted stem cell transplant. The receptors stem from a male patient between 10 and 17 years old who had a stem cell transplant for acute lymphoblastic leukemia, so the T cells may come from the graft donor.

The chain couples TRBV7-2 to TRBJ1-1; D uncertain. This CDR3 has 14 amino acids. CDR1 is SGHTA, CDR2 FQGNSA, per germline. V lost 2 bases and J lost 0, with 7 bases in between. The CDR3 DNA sequence: TGTGCCAGCAGCTTATACGGCATGAACACTGAAGCTTTCTTT. Protein product: CASSLYGMNTEAFF.

This clonotype has at least ten counts. V gene TRBV20-1 combines with J gene TRBJ1-1; unclear D gene. V lost 7 bases and J lost 10, with 22 bases in between. Germline loops: CDR1 DFQATT, CDR2 SNEGSKA (reference sequence). This CDR3 spans 13 amino acids. This CDR3 is CSVPSQADRGAFF. DNA of the CDR3: TGCAGTGTCCCGTCCCAGGCGGACCGAGGAGCTTTCTTT.

This clonotype was observed many times. This chain joins TRBV7-9 and TRBJ2-1; D possibly corresponds to TRBD1 (6 bases). V lost 2 bases and J lost 2, with 10 bases in between. Germline V gene data show CDR1 as SEHNR and CDR2 as FQNEAQ (reference sequence). This CDR3 region has 15 residues. The chain's CDR3 is CASSLLGATYNEQFF. The CDR3, as DNA: TGTGCCAGCAGCTTACTGGGGGCCACCTACAATGAGCAGTTCTTC.

This clonotype was seen at least ten times. The chain's CDR3 is CASSVRGGETQYF. CDR3 nucleotides: TGTGCCAGCAGCGTAAGGGGCGGGGAGACCCAGTACTTC. The V call is TRBV7-2, the J call TRBJ2-5; D might be TRBD1 or TRBD2, each matching 5 bases. Trimming removed 5 bases at V and 5 bases at J, with 12 bases between. The CDR3 sequence is 13 residues long. The germline gives CDR1 SGHTA, CDR2 FQGNSA.

This clonotype occurred many times. A much larger clone lies one base from this, so it may be a read error. This chain uses TRBV7-9 with TRBJ1-1, with no clear D. The CDR3 sequence is 10 residues long. Trimming took off 5 bases at V and 6 bases at J, with 4 bases between the two ends. Germline CDR1 and CDR2: SEHNR and FQNEAQ (reference sequence). CDR3 sequence (DNA): TGTGCCAGCAGCCCATCTGAAGCTTTCTTT. This translates into CASSPSEAFF.

J is TRBJ2-4 and V is TRBV11-1; 8 bases agree with TRBD1. The CDR3 totals 15 residues. Trimming removed 1 base from V and 8 bases from J; junction bases left unmatched: 7. Germline CDR1 SGHAT, CDR2 FQDESV (reference sequence). CDR3 DNA: TGTGCCAGCAGCTTAGTAGTGACAGGGGTCGACATTCAGTACTTC. It translates to CASSLVVTGVDIQYF.

This clonotype came up a few times. The V call is TRBV12-3 or TRBV12-4, the J call TRBJ1-2; 9 nucleotides line up with TRBD1. The CDR3 has 13 residues. With V trimmed by 5 bases and J by 5 bases, 3 bases remained unmatched. The CDR3 DNA is TGTGCCAGCAGTCGACAGGGGGGGTATGGCTACACCTTC. This translates into CASSRQGGYGYTF.

The table lists this clonotype with many counts. The chain uses TRBV6-5 and TRBJ2-7, with 11 positions matching TRBD2. V lost 5 bases and J lost 7; bases outside the gene matches: 13. Germline lookup yields CDR1 MNHEY and CDR2 SVGAGI. This CDR3 is built from 16 residues. CDR3 nucleotides: TGTGCCAGCAGTACGATGACTAGCGGGACATCGGGGGAGCAGTACTTC. Translation: CASSTMTSGTSGEQYF.

This clonotype was detected many times. The chain joins TRBV12-3 or TRBV12-4 to TRBJ1-5, with 8 bases aligning to TRBD1. J lost 1 base, V lost 5 bases, and 4 bases had no gene match. This CDR3 has 15 amino acids. CDR3 nucleotides: TGTGCCAGCAGTGGACAGGGTTCAAGCAATCAGCCCCAGCATTTT. It specifies CASSGQGSSNQPQHF.